These 20 T cell receptor beta chains came from one sample sequenced in a study of T-cell memory formation after mild COVID-19 (dated by TCRdb to the early 2020s). Library preparation was by 5' RACE. The listed sequencing device is Illumina NovaSeq 6000. The public reads were run again by TCRdb, first through fastp at Q25 and then through MiXCR, and only productive beta chains were kept. Every entry covers one CDR3 protein and lists the most common genes and DNA from its rows. The sample data list some 600,000 distinct CDR3 sequences, and 15% to 20% of these were observed just once. The top ten constitute roughly 7.7% of the sample. Sequenced input: PBMCs or a T cell subset sorted from them (not recorded which). These receptor sequences come from an adult woman who had mild COVID-19 (a few samples of this study predate the infection). The sample titles of this study are shuffled in the database, so cell type and time point are left out; the donor was told from shared clones.

This chain connects TRBV29-1 to TRBJ1-1; no firm D call. The CDR3 loop spans 12 amino acids. Trimming shortened V by 6 bases and J by 1 base, and 9 bases separated the two germline ends. The germline gives CDR1 SQVTM, CDR2 ANQGSEA. DNA for the CDR3: TGCAGCGTGTCGCCGGGGAACACTGAAGCTTTCTTT. It specifies CSVSPGNTEAFF.

The chain combines TRBV15 with TRBJ2-5, with 7 bases that match TRBD1. Trimming took 5 bases from V and 5 from J; bases not matched to a gene: 11. CDR1 is LNHNV and CDR2 is YYDKDF in the germline V gene (reference sequence). CDR3 length: 15 residues. CDR3 region: CATSRRQGRGETQYF. CDR3 bases: TGTGCCACCAGCCGACGACAGGGTCGAGGGGAGACCCAGTACTTC.

This chain uses TRBV13 with TRBJ1-4; 8 bases line up with TRBD1. The V gene's germline CDR1 is PRHDT and CDR2 FYEKMQ (reference sequence). The CDR3 covers 15 residues. With 5 bases clipped from V and 8 bases from J, the junction kept 10 bases outside the gene matches. CDR3 loop: CASSPSGQGEEKLFF. The CDR3 nucleotides read TGTGCCAGCAGCCCAAGTGGACAGGGCGAGGAAAAACTGTTTTTT.

This clonotype came up a few times. The chain carries TRBV7-9 and TRBJ2-3, with a possible D match to TRBD1 (5 bases). This CDR3 spans 15 amino acids. Looked up from germline, CDR1 is SEHNR and CDR2 is FQNEAQ (reference sequence). The V gene lost 5 bases and the J gene lost 0 bases, with 12 bases spanning the gap. The CDR3 protein is CASSPPGISTDTQYF. For the CDR3, the DNA is TGTGCCAGCAGCCCCCCAGGGATTAGCACAGATACGCAGTATTTT.

J is TRBJ2-7 and V is TRBV6-5, with 8 bases matching TRBD1. CDR1 and CDR2 (germline): MNHEY, SVGAGI. The CDR3 is 15 amino acids. Trimming cost V 5 bases and J 3 bases; bases outside gene matches: 9. The CDR3 region has the DNA TGTGCCAGCAGTCCTCGGAGGGACAGGTACTACGAGCAGTACTTC. Encoded protein: CASSPRRDRYYEQYF.

The chain carries TRBV7-2 and TRBJ2-1; D possibly corresponds to TRBD2 (5 bases). Between the trimmed V and J ends, which lost 6 bases and 4 bases, there was a span of 19 bases. Germline lookup yields CDR1 SGHTA and CDR2 FQGNSA. The CDR3 extends over 16 amino acids. The CDR3 nucleotides read TGTGCCAGCAGAGAGGCCGCGACTACCATTTACAATGAGCAGTTCTTC. Its translation is CASREAATTIYNEQFF.

This clonotype was counted only a few times. The chain uses TRBV4-3 and TRBJ2-2; D perhaps matches TRBD2 (5 bases). V lost 1 base to trimming and J lost 6 bases, with 12 bases between them. The CDR3 totals 15 residues. The germline V gene encodes CDR1 LGHNA and CDR2 YSLEER. This chain's CDR3 is CASSQGTAGPGELFF. As DNA, the CDR3 is TGCGCCAGCAGCCAAGGGACTGCGGGTCCCGGGGAGCTGTTTTTT.

This clonotype has a handful of counts. The genes are TRBV5-1 and TRBJ1-4; D is unresolved. The CDR3 runs to 12 residues. In germline, CDR1 is SGHRS, CDR2 YFSETQ. Trimming cost V 4 bases and J 3 bases, with 4 bases left between them. The CDR3 here is CASSTSNEKLFF. CDR3 in DNA: TGCGCCAGCAGCACTTCTAATGAAAAACTGTTTTTT.

V and J are TRBV6-5 and TRBJ2-2; 9 positions agree with TRBD2. Germline lookup yields CDR1 MNHEY and CDR2 SVGAGI. J lost 6 bases, V lost 1 base, and 9 bases had no gene match. This CDR3 is built from 17 residues. Here the CDR3 DNA reads TGTGCCAGCAGTTACTGGGCTAGCGGGGTTTGGGCCGGGGAGCTGTTTTTT. Translated: CASSYWASGVWAGELFF.

The chain carries TRBV12-3 or TRBV12-4 and TRBJ1-1; 7 bases fit TRBD1. V was pared by 2 bases and J by 3 bases, with 12 bases of the junction left unmatched. The CDR3 consists of 17 residues. The DNA of the CDR3 is TGTGCCAGCAGTTTACCCATATACAGGGGTAACGACACTGAAGCTTTCTTT. It codes for CASSLPIYRGNDTEAFF.

V usage is TRBV6-1 and J usage is TRBJ1-6, with 9 nucleotides matching TRBD1. J gave up 10 bases and V 6 bases, and 7 bases lay outside the gene matches. CDR1 and CDR2 (germline): MNHNS, SASEGT. The CDR3 is 14 amino acids. The CDR3 DNA reads as TGTGCCAGCAGCGAGGGACAGGGTTACTCACCCCTCCACTTT. Translating it yields CASSEGQGYSPLHF.

The DNA of the CDR3 is TGTGCCAGCAGTTTGCGGGAGGGAGCGGTGCAGTACTTC. Protein: CASSLREGAVQYF. The genes are TRBV12-3 or TRBV12-4 and TRBJ2-7; 9 bases are a match to TRBD2. Trimming cost V 3 bases and J 9 bases; bases outside gene matches: 6. The CDR3 consists of 13 residues.

There are a few counts of this clonotype. The rearrangement links TRBV5-6 to TRBJ2-1; 10 positions match TRBD2. The germline V gene encodes CDR1 SGHDT and CDR2 YYEEEE. V trimming: 2 bases; J trimming: 8 bases; junction bases outside the gene matches: 7. This CDR3 region has 15 residues. Written as DNA, the CDR3 is TGTGCCAGCAGCTTCTCTAGCGGGAGAGGTTATGAGCAGTTCTTC. It encodes CASSFSSGRGYEQFF. Full variable domain (outside the CDR3, taken from reference TRBV5-6 and TRBJ2-1): DAGVTQSPTHLIKTRGQQVTLRCSPKSGHDTVSWYQQALGQGPQFIFQYYEEEERQRGNFPDRFSGHQFPNYSSELNVNALLLGDSALYLCASSFSSGRGYEQFFGPGTRLTVL.

The chain employs TRBV3-1 and TRBJ1-1; possible D gene TRBD1, 5 bases. Trimming cost V 2 bases and J 4 bases, with 11 bases left between them. CDR1 LGHDT and CDR2 YNNKEL come from the germline V gene (reference sequence). The CDR3 is 14 amino acids. The CDR3 region has the DNA TGTGCCAGCAGCCAACGGGGCGGGGGCACTGAAGCTTTCTTT. Its protein is CASSQRGGGTEAFF.

In its sample, this clonotype was seen a few times. The genes are TRBV9 and TRBJ2-1; a possible D gene is TRBD2 (7 bases). V lost 4 bases to trimming and J lost 9 bases, with 23 bases between them. CDR3 size: 16 residues. Germline values: CDR1 SGDLS, CDR2 YYNGEE. CDR3 nucleotides: TGTGCCAGCAGCCTCGAGGTCGGGGGGCTGAGGAGTGAGCAGTTCTTC. Its translation: CASSLEVGGLRSEQFF.

This clonotype was recorded many times. J is TRBJ2-3 and V is TRBV5-1, with unresolved D. Germline CDR1 SGHRS, CDR2 YFSETQ. The CDR3 runs to 12 residues. Trimming cost V 4 bases and J 1 base, with 4 bases left between them. The CDR3: CASSTGTDTQYF. CDR3 DNA: TGCGCCAGCAGCACGGGCACAGATACGCAGTATTTT.

This clonotype came up a few times. The chain is built from TRBV20-1 and TRBJ2-1; tentatively, D is TRBD2 (6 bases). Germline V gene lookup returns CDR1 DFQATT and CDR2 SNEGSKA (reference sequence). V was shortened by 0 bases and J by 7 bases, with 19 bases between the two germline ends. CDR3 length equals 16 residues. The CDR3 DNA reads as TGCAGTGCTAGAGATAGCGCTAGCGTGAAGCTTAATGAGCAGTTCTTC. This gives the protein CSARDSASVKLNEQFF.

The V gene is TRBV11-2, the J gene TRBJ2-1, with 9 bases matching TRBD2. Germline CDR1 SGHAT, CDR2 FQNNGV. CDR3 size: 15 residues. Germline trimming cut 1 base from V and 5 bases from J; bases unmatched to any gene: 3. The CDR3 bases are TGTGCCAGCAGCTTAGTTAGCGGGGGAAACAATGAGCAGTTCTTC. This gives the protein CASSLVSGGNNEQFF. Full variable domain (rest looked up from reference TRBV11-2 and TRBJ2-1): EAGVAQSPRYKIIEKRQSVAFWCNPISGHATLYWYQQILGQGPKLLIQFQNNGVVDDSQLPKDRFSAERLKGVDSTLKIQPAKLEDSAVYLCASSLVSGGNNEQFFGPGTRLTVL.

The V call is TRBV6-1, the J call TRBJ2-7; 9 bases align to TRBD1. The CDR3 extends over 15 amino acids. V was clipped by 7 bases and J by 5 bases; unmatched bases: 12. Germline V CDR1 and CDR2: MNHNS, SASEGT. The CDR3 nucleotides are TGTGCCAGCATCAGATCCGGGACAGGGTTCAACGAGCAGTACTTC. Amino acids: CASIRSGTGFNEQYF.

The gene calls are TRBV12-3 or TRBV12-4 and TRBJ1-5, with 10 bases aligning to TRBD1. Trimming removed 5 bases from V and 4 bases from J; junction bases left unmatched: 8. There are 16 residues in the CDR3. Here the CDR3 reads CASSTRQGASNQPQHF. The CDR3 DNA reads as TGTGCCAGCAGTACGCGACAGGGGGCGAGTAATCAGCCCCAGCATTTT.